This T cell receptor beta chain was captured in a study of shared T cell receptors in the human thymus. J gave up 4 bases and V 6 bases, and 11 bases lay outside the gene matches. The CDR3 is 15 amino acids. Germline V gene sequence: CDR1 MNHEY, CDR2 SVGAGI. Method: immunoSEQ multiplex PCR; TCRdb's copy keeps in-frame clones and lacks some. The sample includes 500,000 to 550,000 clones, around 78% of them seen just once. Another study also made use of these data, one on human thymus T cells. That source reports: Thymus tissue was removed during corrective cardiac surgery. Related research described thymic repertoires that were highly overlapping among unrelated individuals.

Material for sequencing was thymocytes. This receptor was identified in a boy under two years old with a congenital heart defect. The chain combines TRBV6-5 with TRBJ2-7, with TRBD2 matching over 8 bases. This CDR3 reads CASSNLKSGSYEQYF. The CDR3 coding sequence is TGTGCCAGCAGCAATCTGAAGAGCGGGAGTTACGAGCAGTACTTC.